Listed here are 30 T cell receptor beta chains from one sample, sequenced in a study of cytomegalovirus exposure and HLA in healthy donors. A multiplex PCR was run with 60 Vbeta primers and 13 Jbeta primers. This table comes from immunoSEQ multiplex PCR, and its TCRdb copy is limited to in-frame clones, with some not included. The sample includes tens of thousands of clones, roughly 80% of them seen just once. Source material: PBMCs. These receptors came from a girl under 10 years old in good health and CMV-seropositive.

The chain is built from TRBV2 and TRBJ1-4, with unresolved D. Germline V gives CDR1 SNHLY, CDR2 FYNNEI. The CDR3 loop spans 13 amino acids. Trimming pared 8 bases from V and 6 bases from J, leaving 13 bases between. The DNA of the CDR3 is TGTGCCAGCTCGACTGAAATAGATGAAAAACTGTTTTTT. Amino acids: CASSTEIDEKLFF.

The J gene is TRBJ1-1, the V gene TRBV30; 8 bases match TRBD1. V was pared by 4 bases and J by 6 bases, with 7 bases of the junction left unmatched. Germline CDR1 reads GTSNPN; CDR2 reads SVGIG (reference sequence). The CDR3 is 13 residues long. CDR3 DNA: TGTGCCTGGATAGGAGACAGGGGCTCTGAAGCTTTCTTT. This sequence encodes CAWIGDRGSEAFF. The entire variable domain, with the rest obtained from reference TRBV30 and TRBJ1-1, is as follows: SQTIHQWPATLVQPVGSPLSLECTVEGTSNPNLYWYRQAAGRGLQLLFYSVGIGQISSEVPQNLSASRPQDRQFILSSKKLLLSDSGFYLCAWIGDRGSEAFFGQGTRLTVV.

This rearrangement joins TRBV28 to TRBJ1-2, with TRBD1 matching over 7 bases. This CDR3 comprises 15 residues. V dropped 3 bases and J dropped 7; count of bases not matched to a gene: 11. Germline CDR1 MDHEN, CDR2 SYDVKM. This CDR3 reads CASSFGDREAGGYTF. For the CDR3, the DNA is TGTGCCAGCAGTTTTGGTGACAGGGAGGCGGGTGGCTACACCTTC.

This chain joins TRBV6-6 and TRBJ1-5, with 7 nucleotides matching TRBD1. CDR1 is MNHNY and CDR2 is SVGAGI in the germline V gene (reference sequence). V was clipped by 10 bases and J by 7 bases; unmatched bases: 10. This CDR3 has 13 amino acids. CDR3: CAIPGGPGQPQHF. The CDR3 DNA is TGTGCCATCCCAGGGGGGCCAGGGCAGCCCCAGCATTTT.

The rearrangement uses TRBV28 and TRBJ2-5; 12 bases match TRBD2. V dropped 4 bases and J dropped 3; count of bases not matched to a gene: 9. The CDR3 runs 17 residues. Per the germline V gene, CDR1 is MDHEN and CDR2 is SYDVKM. The CDR3 bases are TGTGCCAGCAGTTGGATATCTAGACTAGCGGGAGAAGAGACCCAGTACTTC. Translating it yields CASSWISRLAGEETQYF. The full variable domain, in which reference TRBV28 and TRBJ2-5 provide the parts outside the CDR3, is DVKVTQSSRYLVKRTGEKVFLECVQDMDHENMFWYRQDPGLGLRLIYFSYDVKMKEKGDIPEGYSVSREKKERFSLILESASTNQTSMYLCASSWISRLAGEETQYFGPGTRLLVL.

This clone came up a few times. This chain joins TRBV30 and TRBJ1-1; a possible D gene is TRBD1 (5 bases). V was clipped by 3 bases and J by 0 bases, with 17 bases between them. Germline lookup yields CDR1 GTSNPN and CDR2 SVGIG (reference sequence). This CDR3 is 16 amino acids long. The CDR3 spells CAWSPIGGGMNTEAFF. Here the CDR3 DNA reads TGTGCCTGGAGCCCCATCGGGGGGGGGATGAACACTGAAGCTTTCTTT.

The CDR3 loop is CASSGTSDWVTQYF. CDR3 in DNA: TGTGCCAGCAGTGGGACTAGCGATTGGGTTACGCAGTATTTT. This chain connects TRBV9 to TRBJ2-3, with TRBD2 identical over 10 bases. Trimming at V came to 5 bases and at J to 8 bases, leaving 8 bases not matched to a gene. Looked up from germline, CDR1 is SGDLS and CDR2 is YYNGEE. CDR3 length: 14 amino acids.

As DNA, the CDR3 is TGTGCCAGCAGCTTAGCAGACAGGTTTTCCTACGAGCAGTACTTC. As protein: CASSLADRFSYEQYF. The chain recombines TRBV7-9 with TRBJ2-5; a weak D match, TRBD1 (6 bases). The DNA end favors TRBJ2-7, so the J call may be wrong. The V gene's germline CDR1 is SEHNR and CDR2 FQNEAQ (reference sequence). CDR3 length: 15 amino acids.

This chain links TRBV5-4 with TRBJ2-7, with 7 bases lining up with TRBD2. Germline CDR1 and CDR2: SGHNT and YYREEE (reference sequence). The CDR3 runs 15 residues. Losses at the gene ends were 1 base for V and 2 bases for J; bases not matched to a gene: 6. DNA for the CDR3: TGTGCCAGCAGCTTGCAGCGGGGAAACACCTACGAGCAGTACTTC. Its protein is CASSLQRGNTYEQYF.

The V and J genes are TRBV27 and TRBJ2-2, with 8 bases fitting TRBD2. With V trimmed by 8 bases and J by 3 bases, 5 bases remained unmatched. The CDR3 extends over 14 amino acids. Germline-derived CDR1 and CDR2 are MNHEY and SMNVEV (reference sequence). The CDR3 protein is CASASGSYTGELFF. The CDR3 DNA reads as TGTGCCAGCGCGAGCGGGAGTTACACCGGGGAGCTGTTTTTT.

Notes on this clone: The same CDR3 arises from other DNA sequences in this sample as well. V usage is TRBV9 and J usage is TRBJ1-1; D not resolved. Trimming shortened V by 2 bases and J by 1 base, and 6 bases separated the two germline ends. Germline CDR1 reads SGDLS; CDR2 reads YYNGEE. The CDR3 length is 13 residues. The CDR3 nucleotides are TGTGCCAGCAGCGTCACAGCGAACACTGAAGCTTTCTTT. It encodes CASSVTANTEAFF.

V usage is TRBV2 and J usage is TRBJ2-2; no clear D gene. V was shortened by 4 bases and J by 5 bases, with 8 bases between the two germline ends. CDR1 is SNHLY, CDR2 FYNNEI, per germline. There are 13 residues in the CDR3. Written as DNA, the CDR3 is TGTGCCAGCAGTGCCCTCCGTACCGGGGAGCTGTTTTTT. This codes for CASSALRTGELFF. Combining the CDR3 with reference TRBV2 and TRBJ2-2 gives the whole variable domain EPEVTQTPSHQVTQMGQEVILRCVPISNHLYFYWYRQILGQKVEFLVSFYNNEISEKSEIFDDQFSVERPDGSNFTLKIRSTKLEDSAMYFCASSALRTGELFFGEGSRLTVL.

The rearrangement uses TRBV4-3 and TRBJ2-3; 10 bases match TRBD2. The V segment lost 3 bases and the J segment 5 bases; nucleotides outside the gene matches: 2. Looked up from germline, CDR1 is LGHNA and CDR2 is YSLEER. CDR3 length: 14 residues. The chain's CDR3 is CASSQGLARDTQYF. CDR3 bases: TGCGCCAGCAGCCAGGGACTAGCGCGAGATACGCAGTATTTT.

The chain combines TRBV15 with TRBJ2-7, with a weak D call TRBD1 (6 bases). The V gene's germline CDR1 is LNHNV and CDR2 YYDKDF (reference sequence). The CDR3 consists of 16 residues. Trimming shortened V by 2 bases and J by 6 bases, and 20 bases separated the two germline ends. The CDR3 protein is CATSRTDYTGSPEQYF. The CDR3 coding sequence is TGTGCCACCAGCAGAACCGATTATACAGGGTCCCCCGAGCAGTACTTC.

This clone has only one observation. The V and J genes are TRBV7-2 and TRBJ2-1, with D perhaps matching TRBD2 (6 bases). The CDR3 spans 13 residues. CDR1 and CDR2 from the germline V gene are SGHTA and FQGNSA. Trimming stripped 5 bases from V and 6 bases from J, with 11 bases between. CDR3 coding DNA: TGTGCCAGCAGCCTTAGAGCGGGCAATGAGCAGTTCTTC. This encodes CASSLRAGNEQFF.

This rearrangement joins TRBV30 to TRBJ2-3; D ambiguous. Looked up from germline, CDR1 is GTSNPN and CDR2 is SVGIG (reference sequence). This CDR3 comprises 13 residues. With 4 bases removed from V and 0 bases from J, the gap between germline ends came to 8 bases. This CDR3 is CAWTAGSTDTQYF. CDR3 nucleotide sequence: TGTGCCTGGACCGCCGGGAGCACAGATACGCAGTATTTT.

V gene TRBV6-6 combines with J gene TRBJ1-1; D unresolved. Germline CDR1 reads MNHNY; CDR2 reads SVGAGI (reference sequence). The length of the CDR3 is 11 residues. V was cut by 2 bases and J by 7 bases, with 5 bases left in between. The DNA of the CDR3 is TGTGCCAGCAGTTACGTCAGTGAAGCTTTCTTT. Residues: CASSYVSEAFF.

The V gene is TRBV27, the J gene TRBJ2-7; 9 bases match TRBD2. The CDR3 sequence is 15 residues long. Trimming removed 3 bases from V and 7 bases from J; junction bases left unmatched: 10. Per the germline V gene, CDR1 is MNHEY and CDR2 is SMNVEV (reference sequence). The CDR3 protein is CASSLTSGEITEQYF. Here the CDR3 DNA reads TGTGCCAGCAGTTTGACTAGCGGAGAGATTACGGAGCAGTACTTC.

This rearrangement joins TRBV9 to TRBJ2-7, with 12 positions matching TRBD2. The CDR3 sequence is 14 residues long. Germline V gene data show CDR1 as SGDLS and CDR2 as YYNGEE. J lost 4 bases, V lost 3 bases, and 2 bases had no gene match. CDR3 nucleotides: TGTGCCAGCAGCGCCGGACTAGCGGGATACGAGCAGTACTTC. It is translated as CASSAGLAGYEQYF.

The chain couples TRBV7-2 to TRBJ2-7, with 11 bases lining up with TRBD2. V was clipped by 3 bases and J by 2 bases; unmatched bases: 0. The CDR3 extends over 14 amino acids. Germline V gene sequence: CDR1 SGHTA, CDR2 FQGNSA. The CDR3: CASSLTSGAYEQYF. As DNA, the CDR3 is TGTGCCAGCAGCTTGACTAGCGGGGCCTACGAGCAGTACTTC.

The CDR3 protein is CASSLAEDFGELFF. CDR3 in DNA: TGCGCCAGCAGCTTAGCGGAAGACTTCGGGGAGCTGTTTTTT. The V gene is TRBV5-1, the J gene TRBJ2-2; D is perhaps TRBD2 (5 bases). In germline, CDR1 is SGHRS, CDR2 YFSETQ. The CDR3 is made up of 14 amino acids. Trimming cost V 2 bases and J 7 bases, with 12 bases left between them.

In this sample, this clone turned up a few times. The rearrangement uses TRBV18 and TRBJ1-2; perhaps TRBD1 as D (5 bases). The CDR3 extends over 16 amino acids. Trimming left V 1 base short and J 4 bases short, with 16 bases between. Germline CDR1 and CDR2: KGHSH and LQKENI. This CDR3 is CASSPLVQGLPYGYTF. The CDR3 DNA reads TGTGCCAGCTCACCACTGGTGCAGGGTTTGCCCTATGGCTACACCTTC.

CDR3 in DNA: TGTGCCATCAGCCCGGGACAGGGGATCTACGAGCAGTACTTC. It is translated as CAISPGQGIYEQYF. The chain combines TRBV10-3 with TRBJ2-7; 10 bases are shared with TRBD1. V gave up 6 bases and J gave up 3 bases; unmatched junction bases: 5. The CDR3 contains 14 residues. In germline, CDR1 is ENHRY, CDR2 SYGVKD.

The chain carries TRBV30 and TRBJ1-2; a possible D gene is TRBD1 (5 bases). CDR3 size: 12 residues. V lost 1 base to trimming and J lost 3 bases, with 6 bases between them. Germline V gene data show CDR1 as GTSNPN and CDR2 as SVGIG (reference sequence). CDR3 DNA sequence: TGTGCCTGGAGTGCGGGGGACTATGGCTACACCTTC. It is translated as CAWSAGDYGYTF.

CDR3 sequence: CASSLLGTGIQETQYF. As DNA, the CDR3 is TGTGCCAGCAGTTTATTAGGTACAGGGATACAAGAGACCCAGTACTTC. This rearrangement joins TRBV28 to TRBJ2-5; a possible D gene is TRBD1 (6 bases). The CDR3 contains 16 residues. In germline, CDR1 is MDHEN, CDR2 SYDVKM. V was cut by 1 base and J by 2 bases, with 14 bases left in between.

Only one count was recorded for this clone. This chain joins TRBV5-6 and TRBJ1-1, with D possibly TRBD1 on 5 matching bases. The germline CDR1 and CDR2 sequences are SGHDT and YYEEEE. The CDR3 sequence is 15 residues long. V dropped 0 bases and J dropped 4 bases, with 13 bases sitting between them. The CDR3 region has the DNA TGTGCCAGCAGCTTGGGGGGCCCAAGGGGCACTGAAGCTTTCTTT. Residues: CASSLGGPRGTEAFF.

The genes are TRBV6-6 and TRBJ1-2; D is unclear. The CDR3 length is 11 residues. V shed 10 bases and J shed 8 bases, with 14 bases lying between them. Germline CDR1 reads MNHNY; CDR2 reads SVGAGI (reference sequence). The CDR3 DNA sequence: TGTGCCACTACCGGGGATGGAGGCTACACCTTC. Its protein is CATTGDGGYTF.

CDR3 sequence reads: CASNAKAWSVGNQPQHF. The CDR3 DNA reads as TGTGCCAGTAATGCCAAAGCGTGGTCCGTGGGCAATCAGCCCCAGCATTTT. The chain uses TRBV19 and TRBJ1-5; D unresolved. This CDR3 region has 17 residues. Germline V gene data show CDR1 as LNHDA and CDR2 as SQIVND (reference sequence). Trimming pared 7 bases from V and 2 bases from J, leaving 21 bases between.

The chain is built from TRBV28 and TRBJ2-1, with 10 bases identical to TRBD2. The ends lost 4 bases at V and 8 bases at J; junction bases unmatched: 17. The CDR3 is made up of 18 amino acids. Germline V gene data show CDR1 as MDHEN and CDR2 as SYDVKM. CDR3 bases: TGTGCCAGCAGTTCTAACCGACAGGAGAACGGACTAGCGGATGAGCAGTTCTTC. As protein: CASSSNRQENGLADEQFF. The full variable domain, rest sourced from reference TRBV28 and TRBJ2-1, is DVKVTQSSRYLVKRTGEKVFLECVQDMDHENMFWYRQDPGLGLRLIYFSYDVKMKEKGDIPEGYSVSREKKERFSLILESASTNQTSMYLCASSSNRQENGLADEQFFGPGTRLTVL.

The V gene is TRBV29-1, the J gene TRBJ1-6, with D unclear. Germline V gene lookup returns CDR1 SQVTM and CDR2 ANQGSEA. Trimming removed 0 bases from V and 11 bases from J, with 11 bases in between. The CDR3 totals 13 residues. DNA for the CDR3: TGCAGCGTTGAAGATCATGGGGAGCCACCCCTCCACTTT. Translation: CSVEDHGEPPLHF.